This T cell receptor beta chain was sequenced during a study of cytomegalovirus exposure and HLA in healthy donors. In the PCR, 60 Vbeta and 13 Jbeta primers were used. Using immunoSEQ multiplex PCR, the repertoire was profiled, and TCRdb retains in-frame clones only, with some absent. The sample carries about 150,000 clones, about three quarters recorded once. V was cut by 5 bases and J by 9 bases, with 11 bases left in between. This CDR3 region has 12 residues. Germline CDR1 reads LNHDA; CDR2 reads SQIVND (reference sequence). This clone appeared once. The chain employs TRBV19 and TRBJ2-1, with D tentatively TRBD2 (5 bases). Sequenced input: PBMCs. The clonotype was recovered from a man aged 45-65 years in good health and CMV-seropositive. CDR3 sequence (DNA): TGTGCCAGTAGTCAGCTAGCTAGTGAGCAGTTCTTC. This gives the protein CASSQLASEQFF.